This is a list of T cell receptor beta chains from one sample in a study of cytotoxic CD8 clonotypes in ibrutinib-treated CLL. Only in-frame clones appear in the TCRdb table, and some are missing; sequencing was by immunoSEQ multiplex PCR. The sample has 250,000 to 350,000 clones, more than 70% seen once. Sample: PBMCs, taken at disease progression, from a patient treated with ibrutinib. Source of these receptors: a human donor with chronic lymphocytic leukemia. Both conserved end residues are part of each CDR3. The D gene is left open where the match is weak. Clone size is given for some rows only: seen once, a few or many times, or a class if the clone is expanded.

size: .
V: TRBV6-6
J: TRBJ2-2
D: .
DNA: TGTGCCAGCAGTTATCTGGGGGGTGAGGGGGAGCTGTTTTTT
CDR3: CASSYLGGEGELFF

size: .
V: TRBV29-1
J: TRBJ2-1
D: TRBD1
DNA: TGCAGCGTTGCCGGGACAGGGGGAACCTACAATGAGCAGTTCTTC
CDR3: CSVAGTGGTYNEQFF

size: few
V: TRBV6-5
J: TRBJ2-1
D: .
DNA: TGTGCCAGCAGTTACTCGGGAGGCGGGTACAATGAGCAGTTCTTC
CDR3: CASSYSGGGYNEQFF

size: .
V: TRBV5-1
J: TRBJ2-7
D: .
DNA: TGCGCCAGCGCTTCTGCCGACGAGCAGTACTTC
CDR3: CASASADEQYF

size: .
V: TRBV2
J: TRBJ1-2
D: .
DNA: TGTGCCAGCAGCGCGAAAGGGGCGGACTATGGCTACACCTTC
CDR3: CASSAKGADYGYTF

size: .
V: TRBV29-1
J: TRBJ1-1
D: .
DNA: TGCAGCGTTAGGAAGGACGTGGACACTGAAGCTTTCTTT
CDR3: CSVRKDVDTEAFF

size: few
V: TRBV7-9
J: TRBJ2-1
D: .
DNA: TGTGCCAGCAGCTTAGAAGGGGTGCCGAGCAATGAGCAGTTCTTC
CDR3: CASSLEGVPSNEQFF

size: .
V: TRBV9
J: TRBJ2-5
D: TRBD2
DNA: TGTGCCAGCAGCTCCCTAGCGGGAGGGGCTGAGACCCAGTACTTC
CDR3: CASSSLAGGAETQYF

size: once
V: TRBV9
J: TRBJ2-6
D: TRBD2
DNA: TGTGCCAGCAGCCCCGCGGGAGTCTCTGGGGCCAACGTCCTGACTTTC
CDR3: CASSPAGVSGANVLTF

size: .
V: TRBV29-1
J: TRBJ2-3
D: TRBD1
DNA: TGCAGCGTGGGGGACAGGGGGATAGATACGCAGTATTTT
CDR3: CSVGDRGIDTQYF

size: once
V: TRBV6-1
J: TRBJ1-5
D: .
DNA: TGTGCCAGCAGTGAAGCGGGGGGTGGCAATCAGCCCCAGCATTTT
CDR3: CASSEAGGGNQPQHF

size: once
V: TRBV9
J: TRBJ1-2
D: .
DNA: TGTGCCAGCAGCCCTCCCGCACAGGGCGGTAACTATGGCTACACCTTC
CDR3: CASSPPAQGGNYGYTF

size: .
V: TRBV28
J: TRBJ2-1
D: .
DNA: TGTGCCAGCAGTGCTATGAGGGCGTTCCACAATGAGCAGTTCTTC
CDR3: CASSAMRAFHNEQFF

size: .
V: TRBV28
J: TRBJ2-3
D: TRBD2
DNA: TGTGCCAGCAGTCTCAGGGTAGCGGGGACAGATACGCAGTATTTT
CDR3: CASSLRVAGTDTQYF

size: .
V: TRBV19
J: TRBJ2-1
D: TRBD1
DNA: TGTGCCAGTAGCGGGACAGGCTCCTACAATGAGCAGTTCTTC
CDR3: CASSGTGSYNEQFF

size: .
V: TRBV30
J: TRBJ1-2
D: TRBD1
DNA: TGTGCCTGGACCCCCAGGGACAGCAGGATGAGGGGCGGATATGGCTACACCTTC
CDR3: CAWTPRDSRMRGGYGYTF

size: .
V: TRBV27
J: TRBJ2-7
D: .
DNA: TGTGCCAGCAGTTTATCTTGGGGGTGGGAGCAGTACTTC
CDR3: CASSLSWGWEQYF

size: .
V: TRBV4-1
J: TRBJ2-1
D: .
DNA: TGCGCCAGCGGGAGTGTTTACAATGAGCAGTTCTTC
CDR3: CASGSVYNEQFF

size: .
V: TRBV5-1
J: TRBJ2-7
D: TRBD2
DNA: TGCGCCAGCAGCTTGGTGGTAGCGGGAGTTTTCGAGCAGTACTTC
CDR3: CASSLVVAGVFEQYF

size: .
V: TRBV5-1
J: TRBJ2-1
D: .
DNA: TGCGCCAGCAGCTTGGTAGGGGTTGTATTGAATGAGCAGTTCTTC
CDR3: CASSLVGVVLNEQFF

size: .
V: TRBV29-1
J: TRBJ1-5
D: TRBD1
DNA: TGCAGCGTTTTAGACAGGGGGGATCAGCCCCAGCATTTT
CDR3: CSVLDRGDQPQHF

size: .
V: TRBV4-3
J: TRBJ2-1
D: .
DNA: TGCGCCAGCAGCCAAGTATATGGGTACAATGAGCAGTTCTTC
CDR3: CASSQVYGYNEQFF

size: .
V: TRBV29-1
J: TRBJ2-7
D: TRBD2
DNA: TGCAGCGTTGAAGATCATCGTCCCGGGACTAGCGGGAGCGTTCTAGAGCAGTACTTC
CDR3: CSVEDHRPGTSGSVLEQYF

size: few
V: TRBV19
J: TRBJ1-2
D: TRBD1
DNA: TGTGCCAGTAGTATTGGGACAGGGAGCGGCTACACCTTC
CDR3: CASSIGTGSGYTF

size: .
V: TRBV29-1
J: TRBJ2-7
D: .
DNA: TGCAGCGTTGCCCCCCAGGGACCCTACGAGCAGTACTTC
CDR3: CSVAPQGPYEQYF

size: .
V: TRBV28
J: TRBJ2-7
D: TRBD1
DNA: TGTGCCAGCAGCCGGACAGGGTGGGAGCAGTACTTC
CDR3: CASSRTGWEQYF

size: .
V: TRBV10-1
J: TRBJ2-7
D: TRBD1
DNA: TGCGCCAGCAGTAGCCGGACAGGGGGTTCCTACGAGCAGTACTTC
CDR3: CASSSRTGGSYEQYF

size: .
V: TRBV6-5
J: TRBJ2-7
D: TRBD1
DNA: TGTGCCAGCAGTCCCTTAGACAGGGACTACGAGCAGTACTTC
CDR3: CASSPLDRDYEQYF

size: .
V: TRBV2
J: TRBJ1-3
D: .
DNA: TGTGCCAGCAGTGAAAAACATCCCAACTCTGGAAACACCATATATTTT
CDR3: CASSEKHPNSGNTIYF

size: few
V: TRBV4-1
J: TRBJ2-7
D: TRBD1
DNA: TGCGCCAGCAGCCTAGTACCGACCGGGACAGCCTACGAGCAGTACTTC
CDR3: CASSLVPTGTAYEQYF

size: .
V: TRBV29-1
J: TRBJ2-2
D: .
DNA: TGCAGCGTTGTGGTACCCGCGAACACCGGGGAGCTGTTTTTT
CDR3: CSVVVPANTGELFF

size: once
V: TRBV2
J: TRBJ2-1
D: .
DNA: TGTGCCAGCAGGGACTTCTCGATATCCAATGAGCAGTTCTTC
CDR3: CASRDFSISNEQFF

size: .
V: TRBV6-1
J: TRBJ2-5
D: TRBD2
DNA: TGTGCCAGCACCCTGGGACTAGCGGAAGAGACCCAGTACTTC
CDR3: CASTLGLAEETQYF

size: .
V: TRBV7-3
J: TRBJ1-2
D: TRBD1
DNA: TGTGCCAGCAGCCACCCGGGTCTCCGGGACAGCCCCCATGGCTACACCTTC
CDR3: CASSHPGLRDSPHGYTF

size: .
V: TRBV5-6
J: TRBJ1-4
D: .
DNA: TGTGCCAGCAGCTCCCGCTTTGAAAAACTGTTTTTT
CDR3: CASSSRFEKLFF

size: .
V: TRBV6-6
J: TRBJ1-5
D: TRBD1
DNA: TGTGCCAGCAGGATGCCGGGACAGGGAAGAACTCAGCCCCAGCATTTT
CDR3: CASRMPGQGRTQPQHF

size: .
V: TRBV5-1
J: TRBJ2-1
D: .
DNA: TGCGCCAGCAGCCTCCGGGGGGCCCGCAATGAGCAGTTCTTC
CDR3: CASSLRGARNEQFF

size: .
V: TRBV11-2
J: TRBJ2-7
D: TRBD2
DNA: TGTGCCAGCAGCTTCCCACGACTAGCGGGCTCCTACGAGCAGTACTTC
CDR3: CASSFPRLAGSYEQYF

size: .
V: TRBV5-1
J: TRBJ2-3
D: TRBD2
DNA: TGCGCCAGCAGCTTGGGTTCGGGGGGACCTAGCACAGATACGCAGTATTTT
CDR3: CASSLGSGGPSTDTQYF

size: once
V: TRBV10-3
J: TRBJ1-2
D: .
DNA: TGTGCCATCAGTGGGCCAGTCTTCTATGGCTACACCTTC
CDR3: CAISGPVFYGYTF

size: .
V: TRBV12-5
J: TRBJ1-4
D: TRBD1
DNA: TGTGCTAGTGGTTTGGGGACAGGTCCTAATGAAAAACTGTTTTTT
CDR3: CASGLGTGPNEKLFF

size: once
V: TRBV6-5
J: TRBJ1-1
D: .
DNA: TGTGCCAGCAGGGTCCGGGTTAACACTGAAGCTTTCTTT
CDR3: CASRVRVNTEAFF

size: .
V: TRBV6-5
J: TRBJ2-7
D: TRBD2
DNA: TGTGCCAGCACCTGGAGCGGGGGGGGGAGCTACGAGCAGTACTTC
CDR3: CASTWSGGGSYEQYF

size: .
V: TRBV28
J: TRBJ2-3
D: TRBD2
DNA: TGTGCCAGCAGGGAGGGTTTAGCGGGGAAGAGCACAGATACGCAGTATTTT
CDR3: CASREGLAGKSTDTQYF

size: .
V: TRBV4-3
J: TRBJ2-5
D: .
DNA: TGCGCCAGCAGCCTCGACAGAACGGGCGGGGAGACCCAGTACTTC
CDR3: CASSLDRTGGETQYF

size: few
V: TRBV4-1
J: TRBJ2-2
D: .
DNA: TGCGCCAGCAGCCCACGGACGAACACCGGGGAGCTGTTTTTT
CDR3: CASSPRTNTGELFF

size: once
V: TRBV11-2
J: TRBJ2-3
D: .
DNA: TGTGCCAGCAGCTCCATTAGCGGACCGATCACAGATACGCAGTATTTT
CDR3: CASSSISGPITDTQYF

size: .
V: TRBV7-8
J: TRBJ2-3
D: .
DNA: TGTGCCAGCAGACCAGGGAGAGTCACAGATACGCAGTATTTT
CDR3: CASRPGRVTDTQYF

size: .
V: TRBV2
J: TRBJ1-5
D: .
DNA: TGTGCCAGCAGTGACGGCTGGAGAGTTTATAGCAATCAGCCCCAGCATTTT
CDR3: CASSDGWRVYSNQPQHF

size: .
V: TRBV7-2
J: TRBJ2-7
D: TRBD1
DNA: TGTGCCAGCAGTAGGGCCGGGACAGGGGGCCCATGGGAGCAGTACTTC
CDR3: CASSRAGTGGPWEQYF

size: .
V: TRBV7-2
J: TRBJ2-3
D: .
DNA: TGTGCCAGCAGCTTAGTTGGGGGGTTGACAGATACGCAGTATTTT
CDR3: CASSLVGGLTDTQYF

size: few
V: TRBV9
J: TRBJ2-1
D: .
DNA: TGTGCCAGCTGCCATCCCGAGGGGATGGAATTCTACAATGAGCAGTTCTTC
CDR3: CASCHPEGMEFYNEQFF

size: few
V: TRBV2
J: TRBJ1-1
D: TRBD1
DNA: TGTGCCAGCAGCTGGGACAGGGGGAACACTGAAGCTTTCTTT
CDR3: CASSWDRGNTEAFF

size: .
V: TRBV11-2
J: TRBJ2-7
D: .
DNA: TGTGCCAGCAGCTTATCCGCCAACCCGTCGCGGGAGCAGTACTTC
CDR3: CASSLSANPSREQYF

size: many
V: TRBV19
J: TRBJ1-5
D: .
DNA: TGTGCCAGTAGTATCGGCAGGGGCAGCCAGCCCCAGCATTTT
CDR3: CASSIGRGSQPQHF